The 26 T cell receptor beta chains in this list originate from one sample, sequenced in a study of blood T cell repertoires in COVID-19. Profiled with immunoSEQ multiplex PCR; TCRdb holds only in-frame clones, not every one. Counted here are about 80,000 clones, approximately 80% occurring once; the ten biggest clones make up roughly 14%. The sequenced sample was peripheral blood. These receptors were obtained from a human donor in a cohort sampled during active COVID-19.

The V gene is TRBV30, the J gene TRBJ2-7; 7 nucleotides align to TRBD1. Germline CDR1 is GTSNPN and CDR2 is SVGIG (reference sequence). After removal of 3 bases from V and 6 bases from J, the junction contained 8 bases not matched to a gene. The CDR3 extends over 13 amino acids. The chain's CDR3 is CAWSRQGSGEQYF. The CDR3 nucleotides are TGTGCCTGGAGCCGACAGGGATCCGGCGAGCAGTACTTC.

The chain recombines TRBV12-3 or TRBV12-4 with TRBJ2-1, with a tentative D call TRBD1 (6 bases). V was clipped by 5 bases and J by 7 bases, with 12 bases between them. This CDR3 spans 13 amino acids. Here the CDR3 DNA reads TGTGCCAGCAGTCTTGACAGGATGAATGAGCAGTTCTTC. As protein: CASSLDRMNEQFF.

This clone is a singleton in its sample. V gene TRBV28 combines with J gene TRBJ1-5; 8 bases match TRBD1. Unmatched junction bases numbered 7, after V lost 2 bases and J lost 4 bases. Germline CDR1 MDHEN, CDR2 SYDVKM. This CDR3 is built from 16 residues. The CDR3 nucleotides are TGTGCCAGCAGTTTAGGGAGACAGGGGTGGAATCAGCCCCAGCATTTT. As protein: CASSLGRQGWNQPQHF. Looking up the rest from reference TRBV28 and TRBJ1-5 gives the full variable domain: DVKVTQSSRYLVKRTGEKVFLECVQDMDHENMFWYRQDPGLGLRLIYFSYDVKMKEKGDIPEGYSVSREKKERFSLILESASTNQTSMYLCASSLGRQGWNQPQHFGDGTRLSIL.

The chain has TRBV28 and TRBJ2-3; D unresolved. With 2 bases removed from V and 2 bases from J, the gap between germline ends came to 8 bases. The CDR3 totals 14 residues. The V gene's germline CDR1 is MDHEN and CDR2 SYDVKM. CDR3 in amino acids: CASSLQQVTDTQYF. Here the CDR3 DNA reads TGTGCCAGCAGTTTACAACAAGTCACAGATACGCAGTATTTT.

This clone came up once. The J gene is TRBJ2-6, the V gene TRBV19; D is possibly TRBD1 (5 bases). The CDR3 is 14 amino acids. V was cut by 9 bases and J by 0 bases, with 9 bases left in between. Germline CDR1 is LNHDA and CDR2 is SQIVND (reference sequence). CDR3 sequence (DNA): TGTGCCAGCAAAGACAGCTCTGGGGCCAACGTCCTGACTTTC. This translates into CASKDSSGANVLTF.

The V gene is TRBV27, the J gene TRBJ2-7; D may be TRBD1 (5 bases). Trimming removed 6 bases at V and 5 bases at J, with 17 bases between. Germline CDR1 MNHEY, CDR2 SMNVEV (reference sequence). This CDR3 region has 14 residues. In DNA, the CDR3 is TGTGCCAGCAGACCGGGCCCAGGGTCCCACGAGCAGTACTTC. This translates into CASRPGPGSHEQYF.

This chain uses TRBV2 with TRBJ2-7; 10 bases align to TRBD2. With 4 bases clipped from V and 7 bases from J, the junction kept 7 bases outside the gene matches. CDR3 length equals 14 residues. The germline V gene encodes CDR1 SNHLY and CDR2 FYNNEI. Here the CDR3 reads CASSGPMTSGEQYF. The CDR3 nucleotides are TGTGCCAGCAGTGGACCTATGACTAGCGGGGAGCAGTACTTC.

The chain uses TRBV19 and TRBJ1-3; 7 positions match TRBD1. The CDR3 totals 14 residues. The junction had 4 bases not matched to a gene; V was cut back by 8 bases and J by 0 bases. The germline V gene has CDR1 LNHDA and CDR2 SQIVND (reference sequence). The DNA for the CDR3 is TGTGCCAGTTCGGGACAGCTCTCTGGAAACACCATATATTTT. The encoded protein is CASSGQLSGNTIYF.

The chain recombines TRBV6-5 with TRBJ2-7; 7 nucleotides line up with TRBD1. The length of the CDR3 is 13 residues. The germline V gene has CDR1 MNHEY and CDR2 SVGAGI. V lost 6 bases to trimming and J lost 6 bases; unmatched junction nucleotides: 8. In DNA, the CDR3 is TGTGCCAGCAGGGAGACAGGGTTCGTCGAGCAGTACTTC. Translated, it gives CASRETGFVEQYF.

The chain uses TRBV4-2 and TRBJ2-3; the match to TRBD2 covers 14 bases. This CDR3 has 19 residues. The trim removed 0 bases at V and 2 bases at J, leaving 7 bases unmatched. The germline V gene encodes CDR1 LGHNA and CDR2 YNFKEQ. CDR3 amino acids: CASSQERLAGGRVTDTQYF. The CDR3 DNA is TGTGCCAGCAGCCAAGAAAGACTAGCGGGGGGGCGGGTCACAGATACGCAGTATTTT.

V gene TRBV21-1 combines with J gene TRBJ2-5; TRBD1, as called in the table, went unchecked against the DNA. TRBV21-1 constitutes a pseudogene. The CDR3 is 16 amino acids. CDR3 bases: TGTGCCAGCAGCAAATTCGGAAGGGGCGAACAAGAGACCCAGTACTTC. Translated: CASSKFGRGEQETQYF.

This sequence joins TRBV7-9 and TRBJ1-1, with 8 bases lining up with TRBD1. The CDR3 is 14 amino acids. V was pared by 5 bases and J by 7 bases, with 9 bases of the junction left unmatched. Looked up from germline, CDR1 is SEHNR and CDR2 is FQNEAQ (reference sequence). CDR3 residues: CASSMNDRGGEAFF. The CDR3 DNA is TGTGCCAGCAGCATGAACGACAGGGGAGGTGAAGCTTTCTTT.

The chain joins TRBV2 to TRBJ2-3; the match to TRBD2 covers 8 bases. The CDR3 is made up of 19 amino acids. V dropped 5 bases and J dropped 0; count of bases not matched to a gene: 16. CDR1 and CDR2 (germline): SNHLY, FYNNEI. In DNA form, the CDR3 reads TGTGCCAGCAGTACAGCGGGGGAACCCCATTCACATAGCACAGATACGCAGTATTTT. Protein sequence: CASSTAGEPHSHSTDTQYF.

This chain joins TRBV6-5 and TRBJ2-1, with D unresolved. This CDR3 region has 13 residues. Germline loops: CDR1 MNHEY, CDR2 SVGAGI. The ends were cut back, 7 bases at V and 3 bases at J, with 10 bases in the middle. CDR3 in DNA: TGTGCCAGCAATCTCCCGGGCTACAATGAGCAGTTCTTC. It specifies CASNLPGYNEQFF.

V and J are TRBV27 and TRBJ2-2; 7 bases map to TRBD2. Germline-derived CDR1 and CDR2 are MNHEY and SMNVEV (reference sequence). V was clipped by 3 bases and J by 5 bases; unmatched bases: 3. The CDR3 is made up of 14 amino acids. The CDR3: CASSFIAGTGELFF. CDR3 bases: TGTGCCAGCAGTTTTATAGCGGGTACCGGGGAGCTGTTTTTT.

This clone was observed a handful of times. The chain is built from TRBV30 and TRBJ2-7; 7 bases are a match to TRBD1. The CDR3 loop spans 13 amino acids. Trimming removed 5 bases from V and 2 bases from J; junction bases left unmatched: 6. In germline, CDR1 is GTSNPN, CDR2 SVGIG (reference sequence). The CDR3 coding sequence is TGTGCCTGGGGGATAGGGGGCCCCTACGAGCAGTACTTC. It codes for CAWGIGGPYEQYF.

The rearrangement links TRBV3-1 (or the pseudogene TRBV3-2) to TRBJ1-3; possible D gene TRBD1, 6 bases. Germline V gene sequence: CDR1 LGHDT, CDR2 YNNKEL (reference sequence). V was pared by 8 bases and J by 3 bases, with 17 bases between. The CDR3 contains 15 residues. CDR3 nucleotides: TGTGCCAGCTCCGCGACAGGTGTAGTTGGAAACACCATATATTTT. This gives the protein CASSATGVVGNTIYF.

The chain combines TRBV3-1 (or the pseudogene TRBV3-2) with TRBJ1-2, with 8 bases lining up with TRBD1. The CDR3 has 13 amino acids. Germline V gene sequence: CDR1 LGHDT, CDR2 YNNKEL (reference sequence). J lost 4 bases, V lost 4 bases, and 2 bases had no gene match. This chain's CDR3 is CASSRQGIYGYTF. The CDR3 region has the DNA TGTGCCAGCAGCCGACAGGGGATCTATGGCTACACCTTC.

V is TRBV6-2 or TRBV6-3 and J is TRBJ2-7, with D tentatively TRBD1 (6 bases). Germline CDR1 reads MNHEY; CDR2 reads SVGEGT. The CDR3 consists of 17 residues. V gave up 2 bases and J gave up 3 bases, with 20 bases separating them. The CDR3 DNA is TGTGCCAGCAGTTACCTTCCCAGGACAGATCAGCACTACGAGCAGTACTTC. Translation: CASSYLPRTDQHYEQYF.

This chain uses TRBV29-1 with TRBJ1-2, with 7 bases aligning to TRBD1. Trimming cost V 3 bases and J 8 bases; bases outside gene matches: 21. Germline V CDR1 and CDR2: SQVTM, ANQGSEA. The CDR3 runs 17 residues. CDR3 sequence: CSVDNPEETNRGGGYTF. The CDR3 DNA follows: TGCAGCGTTGATAACCCAGAGGAGACGAACAGGGGAGGAGGCTACACCTTC.

This chain joins TRBV19 and TRBJ2-3; TRBD1 matches at 7 bases. CDR1 and CDR2 from the germline V gene are LNHDA and SQIVND (reference sequence). V gave up 5 bases and J gave up 8 bases; unmatched junction bases: 13. The CDR3 is made up of 15 amino acids. The CDR3 sequence: CASSPGTERSGTQYF. CDR3 in DNA: TGTGCCAGTAGTCCCGGGACAGAGCGGAGCGGTACGCAGTATTTT.

The V call is TRBV6-5, the J call TRBJ1-6, with no clear D. V was shortened by 5 bases and J by 12 bases, with 11 bases between the two germline ends. CDR3 length: 12 residues. CDR1 MNHEY and CDR2 SVGAGI come from the germline V gene. The DNA for the CDR3 is TGTGCCAGCAGTCCTTCTTTCGGACCCCTCCACTTT. Protein: CASSPSFGPLHF.

The V call is TRBV9, the J call TRBJ1-1; maybe TRBD1 (5 bases). CDR1 and CDR2 from the germline V gene are SGDLS and YYNGEE. This CDR3 comprises 17 residues. Trimming cost V 3 bases and J 1 base, with 19 bases left between them. In DNA form, the CDR3 reads TGTGCCAGCAGCGGCTCACAGGAAATCCTCGAGAACACTGAAGCTTTCTTT. Its protein is CASSGSQEILENTEAFF. Together with reference TRBV9 and TRBJ1-1, the CDR3 gives the full variable domain: DSGVTQTPKHLITATGQRVTLRCSPRSGDLSVYWYQQSLDQGLQFLIQYYNGEERAKGNILERFSAQQFPDLHSELNLSSLELGDSALYFCASSGSQEILENTEAFFGQGTRLTVV.

This clone was counted a few times. The rearrangement joins TRBV4-1 to TRBJ1-3, with TRBD1 identical over 8 bases. Losses at the gene ends were 3 bases for V and 0 bases for J; bases not matched to a gene: 10. Germline CDR1 is MGHRA and CDR2 is YSYEKL. The CDR3 length is 18 residues. The CDR3 loop reads CASSQHNDRGRSGNTIYF. The DNA of the CDR3 is TGCGCCAGCAGCCAGCATAACGACAGGGGTCGCTCTGGAAACACCATATATTTT.

The chain couples TRBV10-3 to TRBJ1-1, with a weak D call TRBD1 (5 bases). The CDR3 totals 13 residues. Per the germline V gene, CDR1 is ENHRY and CDR2 is SYGVKD. V was cut by 2 bases and J by 10 bases, with 14 bases left in between. CDR3: CAISEGTHMGAFF. For the CDR3, the DNA is TGTGCCATCAGTGAGGGGACTCACATGGGAGCTTTCTTT.

The chain joins TRBV12-3 or TRBV12-4 to TRBJ2-1; 7 nucleotides align to TRBD1. CDR3 length equals 13 residues. J was trimmed by 3 bases and V by 6 bases; bases with no gene match: 2. The CDR3 loop is CASSRQGYNEQFF. In nucleotides, the CDR3 is TGTGCCAGCAGCCGACAGGGCTACAATGAGCAGTTCTTC.